The next 14 T cell receptor beta chains were all read from a single sample in a study of Ad26.COV2.S vaccination and SARS-CoV-2 variants. Profiled with immunoSEQ multiplex PCR; TCRdb holds only in-frame clones, not every one. Of about 250,000 clones listed, around nine tenths are singletons. Treatment indicated: some 20 received Ad26.COV2.S at low or high dose, single or two shots; about 5 received placebo; per-sample allocation not given. All samples were drawn on day 63, counting from the first vaccine or placebo injection. The sequenced sample was peripheral blood, obtained in a trial of Ad26.COV2.S vaccine versus placebo. The receptors shown here come from a person aged 18 to 59 who received the Ad26.COV2.S COVID-19 vaccine or a placebo.

In DNA form, the CDR3 reads TGTGCTAGCGGAATCTGGTCGGACTTCCAAGAGACCCAGTACTTC. This codes for CASGIWSDFQETQYF. This chain joins TRBV21-1 and TRBJ2-5; the table's D call, TRBD2, has no DNA check behind it. TRBV21-1 represents a pseudogene. The CDR3 has 15 residues.

V gene TRBV2 combines with J gene TRBJ2-7; 8 nucleotides agree with TRBD1. Germline lookup yields CDR1 SNHLY and CDR2 FYNNEI. V lost 6 bases, J lost 13 bases, and 11 bases stayed unmatched. The CDR3 has 12 residues. CDR3 loop: CASSQRQGTPYF. For the CDR3, the DNA is TGTGCCAGCAGCCAACGACAGGGGACCCCCTACTTC.

The chain carries TRBV7-9 and TRBJ2-2; D gene unclear. Germline V gene data show CDR1 as SEHNR and CDR2 as FQNEAQ (reference sequence). V lost 5 bases to trimming and J lost 8 bases, with 18 bases between them. This CDR3 contains 15 residues. The CDR3 spells CASSMYVDGRGELFF. CDR3 coding DNA: TGTGCCAGCAGCATGTACGTGGACGGCCGAGGGGAGCTGTTTTTT.

The rearrangement uses TRBV4-3 and TRBJ2-1; D is ambiguous. V was pared by 0 bases and J by 8 bases, with 8 bases between. Germline CDR1 is LGHNA and CDR2 is YSLEER. The CDR3 runs 13 residues. CDR3: CASSQDLGYEQFF. As DNA, the CDR3 is TGCGCCAGCAGCCAAGATCTAGGATATGAGCAGTTCTTC.

The chain combines TRBV19 with TRBJ1-1; D possibly corresponds to TRBD1 (5 bases). V was shortened by 9 bases and J by 1 base, with 18 bases between the two germline ends. The CDR3 loop spans 15 amino acids. The germline V gene has CDR1 LNHDA and CDR2 SQIVND (reference sequence). The CDR3 sequence: CASLGIGGGNTEAFF. The CDR3 DNA sequence: TGTGCCAGCCTGGGGATAGGTGGGGGGAACACTGAAGCTTTCTTT.

This clone appeared once. The V gene is TRBV5-8, the J gene TRBJ1-4, with a weak D call TRBD1 (5 bases). V lost 7 bases and J lost 7, with 26 bases in between. Germline V gives CDR1 SGHTS, CDR2 YDEGEE. There are 17 residues in the CDR3. The CDR3 region has the DNA TGTGCCAGCGGAAAACCGGGACTTGCGCGTTCGCGTGAAAAACTGTTTTTT. The encoded protein is CASGKPGLARSREKLFF.

J is TRBJ1-3 and V is TRBV30; D not certain. CDR1 is GTSNPN, CDR2 SVGIG, per germline (reference sequence). V lost 0 bases, J lost 4 bases, and 7 bases lay in between. The CDR3 runs 13 residues. CDR3 nucleotide sequence: TGTGCCTGGAGTGTCGGTGTCGGAAACACCATATATTTT. Translation gives CAWSVGVGNTIYF.

The chain recombines TRBV6-5 with TRBJ2-7, with D unclear. Germline CDR1 is MNHEY and CDR2 is SVGAGI. The V gene lost 5 bases and the J gene lost 1 base, with 3 bases spanning the gap. The CDR3 has 11 residues. This CDR3 reads CASSQSYEQYF. DNA of the CDR3: TGTGCCAGCAGTCAGTCCTACGAGCAGTACTTC.

This rearrangement joins TRBV19 to TRBJ1-5, with D perhaps matching TRBD1 (5 bases). The V and J ends lost 1 base and 2 bases respectively, with 6 bases between them. In germline, CDR1 is LNHDA, CDR2 SQIVND (reference sequence). The CDR3 runs to 14 residues. CDR3 amino acids: CASSIVTGNQPQHF. The CDR3 DNA reads as TGTGCCAGTAGTATAGTGACAGGCAATCAGCCCCAGCATTTT.

This chain links TRBV5-8 with TRBJ2-7; tentatively, D is TRBD1 (6 bases). V shed 4 bases and J shed 0 bases, with 14 bases lying between them. The CDR3 is 15 residues long. The germline gives CDR1 SGHTS, CDR2 YDEGEE. The CDR3 bases are TGTGCCAGCAGCGCCGGGACGGACAGCTCCTACGAGCAGTACGTC. Its translation: CASSAGTDSSYEQYV.

This chain links TRBV20-1 with TRBJ1-2; no reliable D call. Trimming shortened V by 4 bases and J by 0 bases, and 3 bases separated the two germline ends. CDR3 length equals 11 residues. The germline V gene encodes CDR1 DFQATT and CDR2 SNEGSKA (reference sequence). The DNA for the CDR3 is TGCAGTGCTACAGCTAACTATGGCTACACCTTC. Its protein product is CSATANYGYTF.

V is TRBV27 and J is TRBJ1-4; D is perhaps TRBD1 (6 bases). This CDR3 spans 14 amino acids. CDR1 and CDR2 from the germline V gene are MNHEY and SMNVEV (reference sequence). V was pared by 5 bases and J by 11 bases, with 18 bases between. This CDR3 is CASSPGGGQRKLFF. The CDR3 coding sequence is TGTGCCAGCAGTCCCGGGGGGGGGCAAAGGAAACTGTTTTTT.

The J gene is TRBJ1-3, the V gene TRBV14; weak D call: TRBD1 (6 bases). CDR3 length equals 14 residues. Trimming removed 3 bases from V and 0 bases from J, with 6 bases in between. Looked up from germline, CDR1 is SGHDN and CDR2 is FVKESK. Here the CDR3 reads CASSQDSSGNTIYF. CDR3 in DNA: TGTGCCAGCAGCCAGGACAGCTCTGGAAACACCATATATTTT. The whole variable domain, filled in from reference TRBV14 and TRBJ1-3, reads EAGVTQFPSHSVIEKGQTVTLRCDPISGHDNLYWYRRVMGKEIKFLLHFVKESKQDESGMPNNRFLAERTGGTYSTLKVQPAELEDSGVYFCASSQDSSGNTIYFGEGSWLTVV.

The chain joins TRBV30 to TRBJ1-2, with a weak D call TRBD1 (5 bases). The CDR3 totals 13 residues. With 7 bases removed from V and 3 bases from J, the gap between germline ends came to 15 bases. Germline lookup yields CDR1 GTSNPN and CDR2 SVGIG (reference sequence). As DNA, the CDR3 is TGTGCCTCGGGGGAGGGATTCTACTATGGCTACACCTTC. Translating gives CASGEGFYYGYTF.